This T cell receptor beta chain was sequenced during a study of T cell repertoires in cytomegalovirus infection. MiXCR, run by TCRdb on the reads, gives a single entry per CDR3 protein. The table records around 55,000 distinct CDR3 sequences, over 15% of them present only once. Germline V CDR1 and CDR2: LNHNV, YYDKDF (reference sequence). The germline V and J ends were trimmed by 5 bases and 6 bases, with 10 bases remaining between them. This CDR3 has 12 residues. This clonotype was detected only a few times. The antigen remains unidentified. The sequence was collected from a human donor in good health (CMV status not recorded). Some clones in this sample may be carry-over from other donors' samples. The chain recombines TRBV15 with TRBJ1-1; D unresolved. The input for sequencing was CD8+ T cells from cultured PBMCs, taken from culture after CMV antigen stimulation. The CDR3 nucleotides are TGTGCCACCAGCCTTAAGGGTCCTGAAGCTTTCTTT. It codes for CATSLKGPEAFF.